This T cell receptor (beta chain) was retrieved from a study of T cell responses to AZD1222 COVID-19 vaccine. Study results and limitations: At baseline, just 5 or 6 AZD1222 recipients tested seropositive. Reports say nearly half of spike-specific TCRs go after unmutated variant regions. Spike was spanned by vaccine-associated CD4 TCRs, with dominance at 160-218 and 743-854.

J lost 3 bases, V lost 3 bases, and 3 bases had no gene match. Germline CDR1 KGHSH, CDR2 LQKENI. The CDR3 loop spans 14 amino acids. Comment on this clone: Its antigen remains unknown.

This table comes from immunoSEQ multiplex PCR, and its TCRdb copy is limited to in-frame clones, with some not included. The sample includes fewer than 120,000 clones, roughly four fifths seen only once; the top ten take around 4.6%. The gene calls are TRBV18 and TRBJ1-1; 8 bases agree with TRBD1. The TCR was taken from an adult in good health. This material consisted of peripheral blood, taken on day 0 of AZD1222 vaccination. The chain's CDR3 is CASSPQGADTEAFF. CDR3 DNA: TGTGCCAGCTCACCCCAGGGGGCGGACACTGAAGCTTTCTTT.